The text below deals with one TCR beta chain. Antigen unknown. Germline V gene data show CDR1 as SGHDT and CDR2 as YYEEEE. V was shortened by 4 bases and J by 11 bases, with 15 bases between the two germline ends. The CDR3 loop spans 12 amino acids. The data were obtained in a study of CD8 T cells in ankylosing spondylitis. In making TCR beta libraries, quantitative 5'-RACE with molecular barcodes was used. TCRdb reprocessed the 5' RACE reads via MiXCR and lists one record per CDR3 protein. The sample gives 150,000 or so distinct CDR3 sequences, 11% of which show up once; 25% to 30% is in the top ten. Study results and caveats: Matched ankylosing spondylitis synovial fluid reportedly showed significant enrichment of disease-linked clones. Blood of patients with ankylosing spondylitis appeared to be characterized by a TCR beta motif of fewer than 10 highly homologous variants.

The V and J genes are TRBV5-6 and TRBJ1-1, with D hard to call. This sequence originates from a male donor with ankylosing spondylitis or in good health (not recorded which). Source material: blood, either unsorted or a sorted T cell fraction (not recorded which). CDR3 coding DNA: TGTGCCAGCAGCCTGGACGGAACGATGGCTTTCTTT. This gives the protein CASSLDGTMAFF.